One sample yielded the 27 T cell receptor beta chains listed below, sequenced in a study of cytomegalovirus exposure and HLA in healthy donors. TCRdb keeps only in-frame clones here, not all; method: immunoSEQ multiplex PCR. Of about 130,000 clones listed, roughly 87% are singletons. Sequenced sample: PBMCs. Receptors were obtained from a young woman in good health and CMV-seropositive.

The chain is built from TRBV25-1 and TRBJ2-7; 9 bases agree with TRBD1. V lost 6 bases to trimming and J lost 3 bases; unmatched junction nucleotides: 12. Germline loops: CDR1 MGHDK, CDR2 SYGVNS. CDR3 length: 16 residues. The CDR3 is CASRRTPGQGIYEQYF. The CDR3 DNA is TGTGCCAGCAGACGAACCCCGGGACAGGGTATCTACGAGCAGTACTTC.

The rearrangement uses TRBV30 and TRBJ1-2; TRBD1 matches 9 bases. The J segment lost 1 base and the V segment lost 4 bases, leaving 4 bases of the junction unmatched. This CDR3 has 14 amino acids. Germline CDR1 GTSNPN, CDR2 SVGIG (reference sequence). The CDR3 protein is CAWTGTGINYGYTF. As DNA, the CDR3 is TGTGCCTGGACCGGGACAGGGATTAACTATGGCTACACCTTC. Complete variable domain (other parts from reference TRBV30 and TRBJ1-2): SQTIHQWPATLVQPVGSPLSLECTVEGTSNPNLYWYRQAAGRGLQLLFYSVGIGQISSEVPQNLSASRPQDRQFILSSKKLLLSDSGFYLCAWTGTGINYGYTFGSGTRLTVV.

This chain connects TRBV13 to TRBJ2-3; 12 nucleotides align to TRBD2. The CDR3 spans 20 residues. CDR1 is PRHDT, CDR2 FYEKMQ, per germline (reference sequence). The V segment lost 5 bases and the J segment 2 bases; nucleotides outside the gene matches: 17. The CDR3 DNA is TGTGCCAGCAGCCTACGACTAGCGGGGGAGCAACGGAGTGTCACAGATACGCAGTATTTT. Translated, it gives CASSLRLAGEQRSVTDTQYF.

V gene TRBV11-2 combines with J gene TRBJ1-1; D gene ambiguous. The V gene lost 2 bases and the J gene lost 3 bases, with 13 bases spanning the gap. The length of the CDR3 is 15 residues. The germline V gene has CDR1 SGHAT and CDR2 FQNNGV. CDR3: CASSLTGRKDTEAFF. The CDR3 nucleotides are TGTGCCAGCAGCTTAACTGGGAGGAAGGACACTGAAGCTTTCTTT.

The chain joins TRBV7-3 to TRBJ2-7, with D possibly TRBD1 on 5 matching bases. Trimming removed 4 bases from V and 5 bases from J, with 15 bases in between. The CDR3 totals 14 residues. Per germline, CDR1 SGHTA and CDR2 FQGTGA. CDR3 in DNA: TGTGCCAGCAGCTCCTCCTCCCAGGGTCACGAGCAGTACTTC. This sequence encodes CASSSSSQGHEQYF.

V and J are TRBV21-1 and TRBJ2-3; TRBD1 was called by the table and not checked on the DNA. TRBV21-1 represents a pseudogene. CDR3 size: 15 residues. Written as DNA, the CDR3 is TGTGCCAGCAGCGGGCCGGGACAGGGTACAGATACGCAGTATTTT. It encodes CASSGPGQGTDTQYF.

The CDR3 DNA reads as TGTGCCAGCAGTGATTCAGGGGACACTGAAGCTTTCTTT. It yields the protein CASSDSGDTEAFF. The V gene is TRBV6-4, the J gene TRBJ1-1, with a weak D call TRBD1 (6 bases). V dropped 3 bases and J dropped 3 bases, with 8 bases sitting between them. CDR1 MRHNA and CDR2 SNTAGT come from the germline V gene. The CDR3 is 13 amino acids.

The gene calls are TRBV29-1 and TRBJ1-3; D remains unclear. Trimming shortened V by 4 bases and J by 1 base, and 5 bases separated the two germline ends. CDR1 SQVTM and CDR2 ANQGSEA come from the germline V gene. This CDR3 contains 12 residues. CDR3 sequence: CSVVSSGNTIYF. Written as DNA, the CDR3 is TGCAGCGTTGTGTCGTCTGGAAACACCATATATTTT.

This clone was recorded many times. The chain couples TRBV7-2 to TRBJ1-6; D is perhaps TRBD1 (5 bases). Germline values: CDR1 SGHTA, CDR2 FQGNSA. This CDR3 comprises 14 residues. With 6 bases removed from V and 9 bases from J, the gap between germline ends came to 15 bases. In DNA form, the CDR3 reads TGTGCCAGCAGACCATTTTCGGGGGGTTCACCCCTCCACTTT. It specifies CASRPFSGGSPLHF.

This clone has only a few counts. V usage is TRBV2 and J usage is TRBJ2-7, with 8 nucleotides matching TRBD2. V lost 7 bases to trimming and J lost 3 bases; unmatched junction nucleotides: 8. CDR3 length: 14 amino acids. Per the germline V gene, CDR1 is SNHLY and CDR2 is FYNNEI. This chain's CDR3 is CASTGGVGFYEQYF. The CDR3 DNA sequence: TGTGCCAGCACCGGGGGGGTCGGGTTCTACGAGCAGTACTTC.

The V call is TRBV11-2, the J call TRBJ2-5, with TRBD1 identical over 10 bases. The CDR3 covers 15 residues. Per germline, CDR1 SGHAT and CDR2 FQNNGV. V was pared by 5 bases and J by 3 bases, with 6 bases of the junction left unmatched. For the CDR3, the DNA is TGTGCCAGCAGCCTCGGACAGGGGGGAAAAGAGACCCAGTACTTC. Encoded protein: CASSLGQGGKETQYF.

The chain links TRBV5-6 to TRBJ1-2; possibly TRBD1 for D (6 bases). The length of the CDR3 is 17 residues. Germline loops: CDR1 SGHDT, CDR2 YYEEEE. The V gene lost 3 bases and the J gene lost 0 bases, with 18 bases spanning the gap. This CDR3 is CASSSILRQVANYGYTF. The CDR3 coding sequence is TGTGCCAGCAGCTCTATCTTGAGACAGGTAGCTAACTATGGCTACACCTTC.

This rearrangement joins TRBV21-1 to TRBJ2-7; the D call of TRBD1 is as the table states it, not checked on the DNA. TRBV21-1 is a pseudogene. The CDR3 totals 18 residues. The CDR3 reads CASSKSSPTGGHGDEQYF. CDR3 in DNA: TGTGCCAGCAGCAAATCTTCTCCGACAGGGGGCCATGGGGACGAGCAGTACTTC.

The rearrangement links TRBV19 to TRBJ1-5; D perhaps matches TRBD1 (6 bases). The CDR3 loop spans 14 amino acids. CDR1 and CDR2 (germline): LNHDA, SQIVND (reference sequence). Trimming took 1 base from V and 7 from J, leaving 11 bases between them. The CDR3 loop is CASSIGGGRQPQHF. The CDR3, as DNA: TGTGCCAGTAGTATAGGTGGGGGCAGACAGCCCCAGCATTTT. The full variable domain, completed using reference TRBV19 and TRBJ1-5, is DGGITQSPKYLFRKEGQNVTLSCEQNLNHDAMYWYRQDPGQGLRLIYYSQIVNDFQKGDIAEGYSVSREKKESFPLTVTSAQKNPTAFYLCASSIGGGRQPQHFGDGTRLSIL.

V and J are TRBV15 and TRBJ2-1; D is undetermined. CDR1 LNHNV and CDR2 YYDKDF come from the germline V gene (reference sequence). V was trimmed by 0 bases and J by 0 bases, leaving 12 bases between them. CDR3 length: 17 amino acids. The CDR3 loop reads CATSRDLETSSYNEQFF. The CDR3 nucleotides read TGTGCCACCAGCAGAGATCTTGAGACAAGCTCCTACAATGAGCAGTTCTTC.

The chain is built from TRBV6-5 and TRBJ1-5; a weak D match, TRBD1 (6 bases). CDR3 length equals 15 residues. The V and J ends lost 8 bases and 0 bases respectively, with 14 bases between them. The germline CDR1 and CDR2 sequences are MNHEY and SVGAGI. The CDR3 DNA follows: TGTGCCAGCGCCCGCGGACAGTATAGCAATCAGCCCCAGCATTTT. This codes for CASARGQYSNQPQHF.

The rearrangement uses TRBV28 and TRBJ1-2, with 8 bases fitting TRBD1. Germline V gives CDR1 MDHEN, CDR2 SYDVKM. The V and J ends lost 2 bases and 3 bases, in that order; junction bases with no gene match: 5. There are 15 residues in the CDR3. CDR3 region: CASSLQQGGYYGYTF. The CDR3 bases are TGTGCCAGCAGTTTACAACAGGGGGGGTACTATGGCTACACCTTC.

This clone was seen just once. The rearrangement links TRBV7-2 to TRBJ1-5; 7 nucleotides agree with TRBD1. In germline, CDR1 is SGHTA, CDR2 FQGNSA. Trimming took 5 bases from V and 6 from J; bases not matched to a gene: 4. The CDR3 totals 13 residues. CDR3 bases: TGTGCCAGCAGCCTGGGACAGACTCAGCCCCAGCATTTT. Translation: CASSLGQTQPQHF.

The chain combines TRBV19 with TRBJ1-2; 9 nucleotides match TRBD1. V was pared by 5 bases and J by 8 bases, with 12 bases of the junction left unmatched. CDR3 length: 15 amino acids. The germline V gene has CDR1 LNHDA and CDR2 SQIVND (reference sequence). The CDR3, as DNA: TGTGCCAGTAGTCTCGGGACAGGGCTAGTATACGGCTACACCTTC. This codes for CASSLGTGLVYGYTF.

The chain has TRBV27 and TRBJ2-7; 10 positions match TRBD2. Germline V gene sequence: CDR1 MNHEY, CDR2 SMNVEV (reference sequence). The CDR3 contains 17 residues. J lost 6 bases, V lost 0 bases, and 11 bases had no gene match. The CDR3 region is CASSLSLGLAVLGEQYF. As DNA, the CDR3 is TGTGCCAGCAGTTTATCTCTCGGACTAGCGGTCCTCGGCGAGCAGTACTTC.

This clone was counted once. This chain joins TRBV13 and TRBJ2-7; the D is unclear. This CDR3 contains 14 residues. The germline V and J ends were trimmed by 0 bases and 0 bases, with 6 bases remaining between them. Germline V gives CDR1 PRHDT, CDR2 FYEKMQ (reference sequence). CDR3 nucleotides: TGTGCCAGCAGCTTAGGGGCGGCCTCCTACGAGCAGTACTTC. Encoded protein: CASSLGAASYEQYF. Using reference TRBV13 and TRBJ2-7 for the parts outside the CDR3, the full variable domain is AAGVIQSPRHLIKEKRETATLKCYPIPRHDTVYWYQQGPGQDPQFLISFYEKMQSDKGSIPDRFSAQQFSDYHSELNMSSLELGDSALYFCASSLGAASYEQYFGPGTRLTVT.

The rearrangement links TRBV6-1 to TRBJ2-7; possibly TRBD2 for D (7 bases). The CDR3 covers 16 residues. Germline V lookup: CDR1 MNHNS, CDR2 SASEGT. The V and J ends lost 0 bases and 2 bases respectively, with 14 bases between them. The CDR3 DNA reads TGTGCCAGCAGTGAAGCGCTTCCGGGGGGCACCTACGAGCAGTACTTC. This codes for CASSEALPGGTYEQYF.

This chain connects TRBV10-3 to TRBJ2-2, with 12 positions matching TRBD1. This CDR3 has 15 residues. The germline V gene has CDR1 ENHRY and CDR2 SYGVKD. V lost 5 bases to trimming and J lost 6 bases; unmatched junction nucleotides: 4. CDR3 sequence: CAISTGTGGPGELFF. CDR3 coding DNA: TGTGCCATCAGTACCGGGACAGGGGGCCCCGGGGAGCTGTTTTTT.

V and J are TRBV28 and TRBJ1-1; unclear D gene. The V end lost 3 bases, the J end lost 1 base, and 12 bases lay between the germline ends. The CDR3 is 15 residues long. Germline values: CDR1 MDHEN, CDR2 SYDVKM. The DNA of the CDR3 is TGTGCCAGCAGTTTTCGGAGATCCTCGAACACTGAAGCTTTCTTT. Translated, it gives CASSFRRSSNTEAFF.

The table lists this clone with a count of one. The gene calls are TRBV5-8 and TRBJ1-6, with 9 bases fitting TRBD1. The trim removed 3 bases at V and 5 bases at J, leaving 6 bases unmatched. CDR1 is SGHTS, CDR2 YDEGEE, per germline. The CDR3 totals 16 residues. The CDR3 reads CASSWGQGWDNSPLHF. Written as DNA, the CDR3 is TGTGCCAGCAGCTGGGGACAGGGTTGGGATAATTCACCCCTCCACTTT.

The chain employs TRBV5-1 and TRBJ1-4, with D perhaps TRBD1 (5 bases). Trimming left V 0 bases short and J 3 bases short, with 9 bases between. In germline, CDR1 is SGHRS, CDR2 YFSETQ. CDR3 length equals 15 residues. The CDR3 sequence is CASSLAGGSNEKLFF. In nucleotides, the CDR3 is TGCGCCAGCAGCTTGGCGGGGGGGTCTAATGAAAAACTGTTTTTT.

This chain uses TRBV7-9 with TRBJ1-2; D is undetermined. CDR1 and CDR2 from the germline V gene are SEHNR and FQNEAQ (reference sequence). V was shortened by 8 bases and J by 3 bases, with 16 bases between the two germline ends. The CDR3 contains 14 residues. The CDR3 region is CASAEGSPHYGYTF. The CDR3 DNA is TGTGCCAGCGCGGAGGGCAGTCCCCACTATGGCTACACCTTC.